This TCR beta chain was obtained from a study of blood T cells in healthy people across ages. Broader study findings: Reliance upon unsorted PBMCs precluded definitive naive versus antigen-experienced comparison. Among T cells, TCR beta diversity per million cells dropped roughly linearly as age rose.

Total RNA extraction produced at least 5 micrograms (per sample) for the study. Germline V gene data show CDR1 as SGDLS and CDR2 as YYNGEE. This CDR3 spans 14 amino acids. V dropped 4 bases and J dropped 13 bases, with 21 bases sitting between them. This clonotype was found a few times. The antigen is unknown. A second PCR, run for 7 to 11 cycles, used a sample-barcoded 5' primer plus a J-beta primer mix. TCRdb redid the calling of the 5' RACE reads with MiXCR, one entry per CDR3 protein. This sample has roughly 800,000 distinct CDR3 sequences, with over 45% found just once. The source of this sequence is a man aged 25-45 years in good health. The chain carries TRBV9 and TRBJ2-4; maybe TRBD2 (6 bases). Sequenced: blood. This CDR3 reads CASSLDQTPGEQYF. CDR3 nucleotides: TGTGCCAGCAGCCTGGACCAAACACCGGGGGAGCAGTACTTC.